The T cell receptor beta chain under discussion was sequenced for a study of shared T cell receptors in the human thymus. TCRdb's copy holds only in-frame clones and misses some; the assay was immunoSEQ multiplex PCR. The top ten clones hold around 0.0099% of a sample with about 660,000 clones, around nine tenths of them seen once. These records were also assigned to another study, of human thymus T cells.

This sequence originates from a boy younger than two with a congenital heart defect. The sample taken for sequencing was thymocytes.

Here the CDR3 DNA reads TGTGCCACCAGGAGGCACAGGGAGGGAGACTTGTACCAAGAGACCCAGTACTTC. Translating it yields CATRRHREGDLYQETQYF. This chain links TRBV15 with TRBJ2-5; TRBD2 might be the D (7 bases). Between the trimmed V and J ends, which lost 6 bases and 0 bases, there was a span of 23 bases. Germline CDR1 LNHNV, CDR2 YYDKDF (reference sequence). CDR3 length equals 18 residues.